This T cell receptor (beta chain) was observed in a study of blood T cells in healthy people across ages. Deletions cut 5 bases from V and 2 bases from J, with 10 bases between. This CDR3 contains 15 residues. Isolating PBMCs gave at least 6 million of these cells per sample. This clonotype was counted many times. What it binds is not known. PCR was performed a second time for about 7 to 11 cycles using a sample-barcoded 5' primer and a J-beta primer mix. Sequencing yielded, for each sample, at least 2.5 million paired-end reads carrying CDR3. Using its own MiXCR run on the 5' RACE reads, TCRdb lists one record per CDR3 protein. The repertoire holds approximately 810,000 distinct CDR3 sequences, about 30% seen once, with 17% in the top ten. Points from the study as a whole: Estimates based on one million T cells were treated as lower bounds. In the absence of known donor CMV status, changes in expanded clonotypes were possibly confounded.

Sequenced: blood. The clonotype comes from a woman older than 75 in good health. V gene TRBV12-3 or TRBV12-4 combines with J gene TRBJ1-6; D is unclear. The CDR3 nucleotides are TGTGCCAGCAGTGCCGGTTCCACCTATAATTCACCCCTCCACTTT. Translating gives CASSAGSTYNSPLHF.